What follows describes a single T cell receptor (beta chain). Its specificity is not known. The data belong to a study of cytomegalovirus exposure and HLA in healthy donors. About the research overall: Caucasian-associated ancestry cluster membership applied to about 83% of some 400 genotyped donors.

Study results and caveats: High sensitivity and specificity were reportedly achieved when the classifier diagnosed cytomegalovirus status. Another analysis was done later, and it associated over 15,000 TCR beta sequences with HLA alleles at 0.05 false discovery rate. A previous analysis found most TCR beta V segments productive roughly 87% or roughly 30% of the time.

The V end lost 3 bases, the J end lost 2 bases, and 10 bases lay between the germline ends. CDR1 is SEHNR, CDR2 FQNEAQ, per germline (reference sequence). The CDR3 spans 14 residues. With 60 Vbeta and 13 Jbeta primers, the PCR was carried out. TCRdb's table, derived via immunoSEQ multiplex PCR, lists solely in-frame clones and lacks some. The table includes some 100,000 clones, roughly 74% detected once. The chain employs TRBV7-9 and TRBJ2-5; D may be TRBD2 (6 bases). The specimen was PBMCs. The origin of this receptor is a female donor in good health and CMV-seropositive. The CDR3 nucleotides read TGTGCCAGCAGCTTTAGCGGACTACAAGAGACCCAGTACTTC. Its translation: CASSFSGLQETQYF.